Presented here are 8 T cell receptor beta chains from one specimen sequenced in a study of T cells in Graves' hyperthyroidism and ophthalmopathy. The investigators amplified TCR beta CDR3 regions from RNA transcripts. In the first-round RT-PCR of the TCR CDR3, the HTBI primer set was used. TCRdb ran MiXCR on the multiplex PCR reads and lists one entry per CDR3 protein. The sample carries about 350,000 distinct CDR3 sequences, approximately 14% recorded once. The sequencing input was blood. The receptors derive from a woman in her 30s with Graves' hyperthyroidism.

On this clonotype: With a much larger clone just one base away, this may be a read error. The chain combines TRBV20-1 with TRBJ2-1; D unclear. Germline V lookup: CDR1 DFQATT, CDR2 SNEGSKA (reference sequence). CDR3 length: 13 amino acids. The CDR3 DNA is TGCAGTGCTAGGCGGCCCTCCTACAATGATCAGTTCTTC. Translating gives CSARRPSYNDQFF.

This clonotype came up many times. The V and J genes are TRBV30 and TRBJ1-5; TRBD1 agrees at 7 bases. Germline CDR1 and CDR2: GTSNPN and SVGIG (reference sequence). The junction had 6 bases not matched to a gene; V was cut back by 4 bases and J by 3 bases. The CDR3 has 14 amino acids. CDR3 coding DNA: TGTGCCTGGATGCCGACAGGGTACAATCAGCCCCAGCATTTT. Amino acids: CAWMPTGYNQPQHF.

This clonotype has ten or more counts. The rearrangement joins TRBV6-1 to TRBJ2-1; perhaps TRBD1 as D (6 bases). The CDR3 loop spans 12 amino acids. Germline CDR1 MNHNS, CDR2 SASEGT. Trimming left V 6 bases short and J 7 bases short, with 10 bases between. The CDR3 coding sequence is TGTGCCAGCAGAAGCCAGGGGAATGAGCAGTTCTTC. Translating it yields CASRSQGNEQFF.

This clonotype has at least ten counts. The CDR3 sequence is CASSLYQGITEAFF. The CDR3 DNA reads TGTGCCAGCAGTTTATATCAGGGGATCACTGAAGCTTTCTTT. The chain links TRBV28 to TRBJ1-1; a possible D gene is TRBD1 (6 bases). CDR3 length: 14 residues. Trimming took 1 base from V and 4 from J, leaving 10 bases between them. The germline CDR1 and CDR2 sequences are MDHEN and SYDVKM.

This clonotype was counted ten times or more. The rearrangement uses TRBV11-2 and TRBJ2-5, with a tentative D call TRBD2 (5 bases). Germline CDR1 reads SGHAT; CDR2 reads FQNNGV. V was cut by 5 bases and J by 2 bases, with 15 bases left in between. The CDR3 has 15 amino acids. CDR3 sequence: CASSISGSSQETQYF. The CDR3 nucleotides are TGTGCCAGCAGCATAAGTGGGAGCTCACAAGAGACCCAGTACTTC.

This clonotype was detected many times. The chain combines TRBV5-8 with TRBJ1-1; perhaps TRBD1 as D (5 bases). Germline CDR1 and CDR2: SGHTS and YDEGEE. V lost 4 bases and J 1 base, leaving 14 bases between the germline ends. The CDR3 runs 15 residues. CDR3 DNA sequence: TGTGCCAGCAGCGTCGCCGGGACTGGGAACACTGAAGCTTTCTTT. This gives the protein CASSVAGTGNTEAFF.

The chain couples TRBV7-9 to TRBJ2-1; 9 nucleotides line up with TRBD2. The trim removed 3 bases at V and 6 bases at J, leaving 6 bases unmatched. This CDR3 has 15 amino acids. The germline CDR1 and CDR2 sequences are SEHNR and FQNEAQ (reference sequence). CDR3 residues: CASSLAGTSLNEQFF. CDR3 nucleotides: TGTGCCAGCAGCTTGGCCGGGACTAGCCTCAATGAGCAGTTCTTC.

The genes are TRBV20-1 and TRBJ2-3; 14 positions match TRBD2. The ends lost 1 base at V and 0 bases at J; junction bases unmatched: 3. Germline lookup yields CDR1 DFQATT and CDR2 SNEGSKA (reference sequence). The CDR3 has 17 residues. The CDR3 DNA is TGCAGTGCTAGAGGGACTAGCGGGAGGTCTAGCACAGATACGCAGTATTTT. Encoded protein: CSARGTSGRSSTDTQYF.